This TCR beta chain was sequenced during a study of T cells in Graves' hyperthyroidism and ophthalmopathy (dated by TCRdb to between 2018 and 2021). At the level of the whole study: Peripheral blood samples were taken at initial diagnosis, before any treatment was given. To identify TCR V-J signatures that set the groups apart, the researchers used a discovery cohort of approximately 98 patients, made up of under 45 with Graves' ophthalmopathy and 57 with stable Graves' hyperthyroidism. Whether ophthalmopathy could be predicted prospectively was tested in an independent validation cohort made up of roughly 19 hyperthyroidism patients plus 17 patients who later progressed to ophthalmopathy. The 100 discovery patients were divided at random into training and test sets in a 7:3 ratio. Thyroid tissue and blood T-cell repertoires from six Graves' hyperthyroidism patients were also compared in the study. Once sampling was done, hyperthyroidism patients were given methimazole at a starting dose of 30 mg daily, whereas ophthalmopathy patients were given high-dose intravenous methylprednisolone. TCR Vbeta CDR3 sequencing of 120 to 150 peripheral blood samples (roughly 41 ophthalmopathy, approximately 80 hyperthyroidism and 17 progressor patients) is reported in the paper.

Ophthalmopathy patients had moderately to severely active disease, with a Clinical Activity Score of 3 or more, a NOSPECS grade of 4 or more, and a disease duration of less than 3 months. The study excluded patients with uncontrolled infections, other autoimmune diseases, pregnancy or lactation. Diagnoses were established on the basis of clinical symptoms, serum thyroxine and TRAb, thyroid ultrasound, and orbital computed tomography. PBMCs were separated from roughly 10 ml of fresh peripheral blood using Ficoll-Paque density gradient centrifugation. Total RNA was extracted using Trizol reagent, and RNA quality was assessed on an Agilent 2100 Bioanalyzer. This clonotype was recorded many times. Which antigen it targets is not known. No much larger clone is present one base from it, and per-base qualities are unavailable. Summary of the overall study and its limitations: Most expanded thyroid clonotypes (frequency above 0.001) were also detected in blood, suggesting blood repertoires may reflect thyroid immune responses. In validation, the model predicted progression to ophthalmopathy with just under 71% sensitivity and 72.22% specificity, a median of about 6.7 months before onset. A 13 V-J signature model separated ophthalmopathy from stable hyperthyroidism, with over 85% sensitivity and 81.08% specificity in cross-validation and 80%/75% in testing. No statistical method was used to set the sample size in advance, and investigators knew the group allocation.

TCR beta CDR3 regions were amplified from RNA transcripts. A first-round RT-PCR of the TCR CDR3 used the HTBI primer set with the Qiagen OneStep RT-PCR kit. The libraries were constructed in a second round of multiplex PCR and then size-selected and purified. Libraries were sequenced paired-end with 100 bp reads on an Illumina HiSeq2000. The paper's data handling went like this. SOAPnuke was used to process the raw data, throwing out any read that contained adapters or uncalled bases, had a mean Phred below 15, or lacked an exact constant-primer or identifier match. High-quality paired reads were merged using COPE v1.2.5, and each unique nucleotide sequence was defined as a clonotype. Clonotypes were aligned to IMGT TRBV, TRBD and TRBJ reference segments using MiTCR v1.1. The analysis included only V-J combinations with a frequency above 0.0001, which together covered more than 98% of the repertoires. The TCS score was defined as F50 (clonal expansion) divided by E x V (chaos), with BLOSUM62-based TCRdist calculated between CDR3 peptides within each V-J. Welch's t-statistics and random forest reduced around 520 V-J features to about 12, which were used in a naive Bayes classifier (R e1071). The public reads were reprocessed in TCRdb via fastp at Q25 and MiXCR, keeping in-frame beta chains. A single entry per CDR3 protein holds the most common genes and DNA from its merged rows. The V and J calls follow TCRdb's processing rather than the paper's. This sample gives about 520,000 distinct CDR3 sequences in total; approximately 25% of them show up just once. About 11% of the sample is taken by the ten largest.

Based on the germline V gene (reference sequence), the CDR1 and CDR2 sequences are DFQATT and SNEGSKA. The CDR3 runs 14 residues from the cysteine to the phenylalanine. Only the CDR3 region is kept as DNA, spanning 42 bases read in frame from base 1. Germline trimming amounts to 1 base on V and 5 bases on J, with 5 as the count of junction bases outside the gene matches. The clonotype originates from a woman aged 25-40 years with Graves' ophthalmopathy. The specimen sequenced was blood. The chain is assembled from TRBV20-1 and TRBJ2-7, with TRBD1 matching 10 junction bases. The DNA sequence is TGCAGTGCTAGAGGGTGGGACAGGGGCCACGAGCAGTACTTC. It specifies CSARGWDRGHEQYF.